These T cell receptor beta chains were read from a single sample in a study of blood T cells in healthy people across ages. Each CDR3 protein is one row after TCRdb ran MiXCR on the 5' RACE reads. The data contain around 800,000 distinct CDR3 sequences, around 24% of them seen just once; the ten biggest clones take up around 3%. Another study also made use of these data, one on T cells of mothers and their children.

Sequenced: blood. All receptors derive from a boy aged 5-17 years in good health. CDR3s leave out the opening cysteine and the closing phenylalanine or tryptophan. Part of the rows lack a size; the others show once, few, many or a class for expanded clones.

V | size | CDR3
TRBV7-2 | NA | ASSLGWTAYTQY
TRBV29-1 | NA | SVEDPWGNTEAF
TRBV7-9 | few | ASSSGGPANYGYT
TRBV28 | NA | ASRGTRSSYEQY
TRBV12-3/TRBV12-4 | few | ASSLRTGTGIEKLF
TRBV6-6 | NA | ASSQDRANYGYT
TRBV12-3/TRBV12-4 | NA | ASKFRQGNTEAF
TRBV12-3/TRBV12-4 | few | ASSRGVRQPNYGYT
TRBV20-1 | NA | SASSGGIHQY
TRBV15 | NA | ATSRDEQTQY
TRBV7-3 | few | ASSLTHRPRSYNEQF
TRBV5-5 | NA | ASTWTGVLANYGYT
TRBV5-1 | NA | ASSLRQGAYGEAF
TRBV3-1 | few | ASSRGQIQPQH
TRBV13 | few | ASSLRDTGNTEAF
TRBV20-1 | NA | SARDGGRGDSYEQY
TRBV6-6 | NA | ASSYSSTWGTDTQY
TRBV5-1 | NA | ASQDGGLSSGNTIY
TRBV6-4 | few | ASSDGSSGGSDAQY
TRBV5-1 | few | ASSLGTDLNEKLF
TRBV30 | NA | AWIHRGKTEAF
TRBV7-3 | few | ASAIIVADGSYNEQF
TRBV15 | NA | ATSRDPLAGGRIAYEQY
TRBV11-1 | NA | ASSSGTGIQETQY
TRBV12-3/TRBV12-4 | NA | ASSSNSISSYNSPLH
TRBV29-1 | NA | SVEPRTGGKNEQF
TRBV29-1 | few | STRTGGKLF
TRBV12-3/TRBV12-4 | few | ASTHTTGGPPYEQY
TRBV2 | NA | ASSGSQRQELF
TRBV20-1 | NA | SARGMATEAAF
TRBV28 | few | ASSSPHLGTTDYNSPLH
TRBV3-1 | few | ASSSTWGILGDTQY
TRBV7-1 | NA | ASSSSASVSYNEQF
TRBV6-6 | once | ASRIPHVDSNTEAF
TRBV12-3/TRBV12-4 | NA | ASSFRVGDEKLF
TRBV12-3/TRBV12-4 | few | ASSLGQSHNEQF
TRBV3-1 | NA | ASSQGTGENEKLF
TRBV20-1 | NA | SAYRDRADTQY
TRBV20-1 | NA | SARRGTSTDTQY
TRBV20-1 | NA | SASGRWDEQF
TRBV12-5 | few | ASGSVYLPGDGYT
TRBV30 | NA | ARRDRVYNEQF
TRBV11-2 | NA | ASSLASPLYNEQF
TRBV20-1 | NA | SASHHGGGPYEQY
TRBV21-1 | NA | ASSKGTGSSYEQY
TRBV7-3 | few | ASSSAGGEQY
TRBV27 | NA | ASTSHEGDEKLF
TRBV23-1 | few | ASSQSWAGGAKNIQY
TRBV5-1 | few | ASSDGTVGANVLT
TRBV9 | NA | ASSLQGSDNEQF
TRBV11-2 | NA | ASSGGLAGNQETQY
TRBV18 | NA | ASSPAAPGTQY
TRBV2 | NA | ASSGQGSFYEQY
TRBV7-9 | NA | ASSSLAGGHDEQF